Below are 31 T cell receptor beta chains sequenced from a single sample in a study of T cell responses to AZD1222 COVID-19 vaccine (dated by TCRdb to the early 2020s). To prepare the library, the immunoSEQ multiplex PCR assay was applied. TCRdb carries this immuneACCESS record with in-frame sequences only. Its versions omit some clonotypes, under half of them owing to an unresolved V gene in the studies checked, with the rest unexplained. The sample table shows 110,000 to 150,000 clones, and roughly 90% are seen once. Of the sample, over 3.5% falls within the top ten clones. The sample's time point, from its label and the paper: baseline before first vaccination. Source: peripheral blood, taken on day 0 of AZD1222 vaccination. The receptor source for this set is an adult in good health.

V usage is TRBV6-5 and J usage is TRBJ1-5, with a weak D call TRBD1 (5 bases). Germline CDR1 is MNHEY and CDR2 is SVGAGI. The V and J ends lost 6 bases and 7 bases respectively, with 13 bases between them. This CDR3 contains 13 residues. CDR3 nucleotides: TGTGCCAGCAGGGTTGGGGGTGACCAGCCCCAGCATTTT. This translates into CASRVGGDQPQHF.

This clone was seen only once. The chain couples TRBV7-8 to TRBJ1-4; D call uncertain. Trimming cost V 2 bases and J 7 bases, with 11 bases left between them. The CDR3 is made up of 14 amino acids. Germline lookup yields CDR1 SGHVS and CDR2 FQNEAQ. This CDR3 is CASSLTELSEKLFF. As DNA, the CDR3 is TGTGCCAGCAGCTTAACCGAGCTGAGTGAAAAACTGTTTTTT.

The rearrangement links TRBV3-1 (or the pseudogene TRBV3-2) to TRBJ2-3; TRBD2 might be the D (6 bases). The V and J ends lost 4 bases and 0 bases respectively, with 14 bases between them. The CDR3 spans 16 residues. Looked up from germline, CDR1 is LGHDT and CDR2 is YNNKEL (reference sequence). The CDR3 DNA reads TGTGCCAGCAGCCTTCGGGCGGGGCCTAGCACAGATACGCAGTATTTT. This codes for CASSLRAGPSTDTQYF.

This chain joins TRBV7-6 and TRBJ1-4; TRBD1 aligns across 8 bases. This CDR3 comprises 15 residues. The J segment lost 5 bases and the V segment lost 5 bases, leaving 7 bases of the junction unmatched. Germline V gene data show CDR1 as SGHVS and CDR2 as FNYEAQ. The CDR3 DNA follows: TGTGCCAGCAGCCAAGGCCAGGGGGCGAATGAAAAACTGTTTTTT. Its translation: CASSQGQGANEKLFF.

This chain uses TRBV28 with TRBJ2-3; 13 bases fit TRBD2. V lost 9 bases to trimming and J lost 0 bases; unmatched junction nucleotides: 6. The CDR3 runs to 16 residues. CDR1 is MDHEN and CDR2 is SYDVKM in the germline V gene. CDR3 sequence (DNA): TGTGCCAGTGGACTAGCGGGGGAAACTAGCACAGATACGCAGTATTTT. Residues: CASGLAGETSTDTQYF.

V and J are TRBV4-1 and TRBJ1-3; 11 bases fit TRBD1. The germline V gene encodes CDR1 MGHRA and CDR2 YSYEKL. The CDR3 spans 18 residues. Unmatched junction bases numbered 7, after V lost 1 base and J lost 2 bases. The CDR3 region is CASSQVWTGGETGNTIYF. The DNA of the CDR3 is TGCGCCAGCAGCCAAGTCTGGACAGGGGGCGAAACTGGAAACACCATATATTTT.

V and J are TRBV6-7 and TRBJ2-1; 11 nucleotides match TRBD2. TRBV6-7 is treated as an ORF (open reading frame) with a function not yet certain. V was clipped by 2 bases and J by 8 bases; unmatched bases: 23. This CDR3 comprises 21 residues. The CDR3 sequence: CASSYTTRVAGTSGGMDEQFF. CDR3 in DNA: TGTGCCAGCAGTTACACAACCCGGGTCGCCGGGACTAGCGGAGGAATGGATGAGCAGTTCTTC.

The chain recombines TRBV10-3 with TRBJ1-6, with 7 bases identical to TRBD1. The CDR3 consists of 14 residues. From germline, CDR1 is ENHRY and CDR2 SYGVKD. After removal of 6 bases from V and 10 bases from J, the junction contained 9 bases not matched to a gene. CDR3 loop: CAIRAGTEESPLHF. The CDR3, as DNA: TGTGCCATCAGGGCCGGGACAGAAGAATCACCCCTCCACTTT.

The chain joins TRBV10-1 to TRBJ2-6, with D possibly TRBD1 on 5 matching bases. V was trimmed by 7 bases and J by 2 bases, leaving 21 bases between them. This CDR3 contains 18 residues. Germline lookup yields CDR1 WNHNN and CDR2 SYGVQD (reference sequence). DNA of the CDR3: TGCGCCAGCATTGTACAGGACCCGCTAGAGGCTGGGGCCAACGTCCTGACTTTC. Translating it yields CASIVQDPLEAGANVLTF.

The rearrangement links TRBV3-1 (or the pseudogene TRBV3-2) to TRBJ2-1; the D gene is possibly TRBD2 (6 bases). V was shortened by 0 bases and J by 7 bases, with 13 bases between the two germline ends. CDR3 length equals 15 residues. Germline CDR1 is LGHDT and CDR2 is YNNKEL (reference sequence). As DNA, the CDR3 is TGTGCCAGCAGCCAAGAGGGGAGGCGTGGGAATGAGCAGTTCTTC. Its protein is CASSQEGRRGNEQFF.

CDR3 DNA: TGTGCCACCAGCAGAGGGGGGGCGAGACGCTATGGCTACACCTTC. Encoded protein: CATSRGGARRYGYTF. The rearrangement links TRBV15 to TRBJ1-2, with D maybe TRBD1 (6 bases). The length of the CDR3 is 15 residues. V dropped 1 base and J dropped 4 bases, with 13 bases sitting between them. CDR1 and CDR2 (germline): LNHNV, YYDKDF (reference sequence).

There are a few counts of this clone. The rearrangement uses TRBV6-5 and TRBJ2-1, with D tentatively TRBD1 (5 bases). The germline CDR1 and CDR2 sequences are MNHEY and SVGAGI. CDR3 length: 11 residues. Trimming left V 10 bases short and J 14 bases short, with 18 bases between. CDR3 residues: CATSNRGLEFF. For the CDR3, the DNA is TGTGCCACCTCAAATAGGGGTCTGGAGTTCTTC.

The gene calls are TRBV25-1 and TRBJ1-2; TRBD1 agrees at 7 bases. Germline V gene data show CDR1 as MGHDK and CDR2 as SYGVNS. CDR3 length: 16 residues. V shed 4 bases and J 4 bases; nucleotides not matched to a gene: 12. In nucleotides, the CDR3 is TGTGCCAGCAGTGGGCGACAGGGAGGAGGATTCTATGGCTACACCTTC. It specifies CASSGRQGGGFYGYTF.

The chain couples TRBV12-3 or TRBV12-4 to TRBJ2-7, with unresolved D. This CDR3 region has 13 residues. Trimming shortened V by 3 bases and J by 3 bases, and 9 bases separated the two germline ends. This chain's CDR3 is CASSFGPSYEQYF. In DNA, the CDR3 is TGTGCCAGCAGTTTTGGCCCCAGCTACGAGCAGTACTTC.

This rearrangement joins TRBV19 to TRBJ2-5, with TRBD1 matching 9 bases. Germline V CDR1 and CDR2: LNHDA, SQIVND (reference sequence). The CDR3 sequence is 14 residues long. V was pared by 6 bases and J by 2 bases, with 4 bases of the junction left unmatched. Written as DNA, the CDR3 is TGTGCCAGTAGCGGGACAGGGCCTCAAGAGACCCAGTACTTC. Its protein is CASSGTGPQETQYF. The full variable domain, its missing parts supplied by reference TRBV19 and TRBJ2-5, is DGGITQSPKYLFRKEGQNVTLSCEQNLNHDAMYWYRQDPGQGLRLIYYSQIVNDFQKGDIAEGYSVSREKKESFPLTVTSAQKNPTAFYLCASSGTGPQETQYFGPGTRLLVL.

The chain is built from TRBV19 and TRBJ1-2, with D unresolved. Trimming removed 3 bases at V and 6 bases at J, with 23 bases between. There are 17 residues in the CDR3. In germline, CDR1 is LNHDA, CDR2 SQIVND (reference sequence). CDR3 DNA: TGTGCCAGTAGTATCAGGAGAACGGGTCTCCCCTTTAATGGCTACACCTTC. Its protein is CASSIRRTGLPFNGYTF.

The CDR3 loop is CASSFKEQYF. For the CDR3, the DNA is TGTGCCAGCAGTTTTAAGGAACAGTATTTT. The chain links TRBV28 to TRBJ2-3; D is unresolved. V was shortened by 3 bases and J by 12 bases, with 7 bases between the two germline ends. The CDR3 is made up of 10 amino acids. CDR1 is MDHEN, CDR2 SYDVKM, per germline.

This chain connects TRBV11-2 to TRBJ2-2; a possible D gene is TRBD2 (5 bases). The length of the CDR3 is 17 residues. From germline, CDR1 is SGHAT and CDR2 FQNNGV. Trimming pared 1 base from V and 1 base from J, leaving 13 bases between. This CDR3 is CASSLGLRALNTGELFF. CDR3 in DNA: TGTGCCAGCAGCTTAGGTTTGCGGGCGCTGAACACCGGGGAGCTGTTTTTT.

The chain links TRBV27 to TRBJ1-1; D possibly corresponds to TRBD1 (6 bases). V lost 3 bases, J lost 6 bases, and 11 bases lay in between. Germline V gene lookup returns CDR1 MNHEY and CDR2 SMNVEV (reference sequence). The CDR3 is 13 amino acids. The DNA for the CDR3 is TGTGCCAGCAGTTTCAACAGGGCGGCTGAAGCTTTCTTT. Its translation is CASSFNRAAEAFF.

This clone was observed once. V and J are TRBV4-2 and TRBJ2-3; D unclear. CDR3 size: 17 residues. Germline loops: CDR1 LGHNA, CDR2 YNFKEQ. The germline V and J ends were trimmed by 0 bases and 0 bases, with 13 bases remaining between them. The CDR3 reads CASSQDLWGFSTDTQYF. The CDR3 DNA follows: TGTGCCAGCAGCCAAGATCTTTGGGGATTTAGCACAGATACGCAGTATTTT.

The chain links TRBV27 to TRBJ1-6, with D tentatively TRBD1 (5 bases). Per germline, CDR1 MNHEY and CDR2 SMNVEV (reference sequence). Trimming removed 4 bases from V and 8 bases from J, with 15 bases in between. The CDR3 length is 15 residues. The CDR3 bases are TGTGCCAGCAGTTCTCCGGGGCCGAGTTATTCACCCCTCCACTTT. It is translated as CASSSPGPSYSPLHF.

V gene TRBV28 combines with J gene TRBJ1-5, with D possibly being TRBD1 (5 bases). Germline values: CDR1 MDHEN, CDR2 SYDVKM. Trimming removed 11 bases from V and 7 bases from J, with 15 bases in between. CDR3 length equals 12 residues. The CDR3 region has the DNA TGTGCCGCCCAGGGAATAATCCAGCCCCAGCATTTT. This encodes CAAQGIIQPQHF.

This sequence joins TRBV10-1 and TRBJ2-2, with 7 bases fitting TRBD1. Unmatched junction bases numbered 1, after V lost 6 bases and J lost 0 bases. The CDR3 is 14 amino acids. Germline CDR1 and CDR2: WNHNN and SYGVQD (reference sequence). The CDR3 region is CASRQGTNTGELFF. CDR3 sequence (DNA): TGCGCCAGCAGACAGGGGACGAACACCGGGGAGCTGTTTTTT.

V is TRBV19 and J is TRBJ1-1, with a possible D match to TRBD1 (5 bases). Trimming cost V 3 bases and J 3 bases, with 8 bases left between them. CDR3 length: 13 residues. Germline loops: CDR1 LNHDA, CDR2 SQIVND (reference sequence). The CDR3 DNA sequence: TGTGCCAGTAGTATCTGGGGGGACACTGAAGCTTTCTTT. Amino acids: CASSIWGDTEAFF.

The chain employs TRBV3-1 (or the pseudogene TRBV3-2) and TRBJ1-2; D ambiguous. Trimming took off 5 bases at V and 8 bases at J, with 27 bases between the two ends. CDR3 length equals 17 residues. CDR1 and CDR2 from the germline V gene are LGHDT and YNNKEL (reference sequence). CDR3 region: CASSARGGYNVAGGYTF. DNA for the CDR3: TGTGCCAGCAGCGCCCGGGGTGGGTACAATGTCGCGGGGGGCTACACCTTC.

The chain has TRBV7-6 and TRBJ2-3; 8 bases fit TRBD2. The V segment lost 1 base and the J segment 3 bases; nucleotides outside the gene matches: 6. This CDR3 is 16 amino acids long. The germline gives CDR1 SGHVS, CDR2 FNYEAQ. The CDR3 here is CASSLVSGGATDTQYF. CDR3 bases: TGTGCCAGCAGCTTAGTTTCCGGGGGGGCAACAGATACGCAGTATTTT.

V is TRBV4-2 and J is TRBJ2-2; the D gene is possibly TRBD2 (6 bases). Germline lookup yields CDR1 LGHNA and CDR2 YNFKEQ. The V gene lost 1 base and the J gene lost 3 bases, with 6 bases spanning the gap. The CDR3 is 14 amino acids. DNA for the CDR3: TGTGCCAGCAGCCAAGGACTAGACACCGGGGAGCTGTTTTTT. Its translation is CASSQGLDTGELFF.

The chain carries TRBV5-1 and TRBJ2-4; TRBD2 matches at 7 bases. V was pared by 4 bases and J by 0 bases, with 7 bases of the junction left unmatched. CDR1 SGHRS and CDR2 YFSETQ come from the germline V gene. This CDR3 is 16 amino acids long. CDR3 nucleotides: TGCGCCAGCAGCCTCGGGACTATTCTAGCCAAAAACATTCAGTACTTC. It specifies CASSLGTILAKNIQYF.

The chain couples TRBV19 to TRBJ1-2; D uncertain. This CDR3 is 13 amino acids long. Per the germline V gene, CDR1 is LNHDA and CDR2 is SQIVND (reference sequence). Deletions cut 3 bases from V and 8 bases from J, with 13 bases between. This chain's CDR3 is CASSMSLIGGYTF. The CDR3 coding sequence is TGTGCCAGTAGTATGTCTCTAATCGGGGGCTACACCTTC.

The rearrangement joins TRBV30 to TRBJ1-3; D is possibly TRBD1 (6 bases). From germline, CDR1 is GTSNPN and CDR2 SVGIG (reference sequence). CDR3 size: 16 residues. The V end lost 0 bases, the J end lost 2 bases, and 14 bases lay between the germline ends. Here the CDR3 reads CAWSVFRTAAGNTIYF. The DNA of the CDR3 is TGTGCCTGGAGTGTTTTCAGGACAGCCGCTGGAAACACCATATATTTT.

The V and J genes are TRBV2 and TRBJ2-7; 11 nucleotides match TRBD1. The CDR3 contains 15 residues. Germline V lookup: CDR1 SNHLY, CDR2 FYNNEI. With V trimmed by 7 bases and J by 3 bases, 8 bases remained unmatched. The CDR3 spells CASTPGGTGGYEQYF. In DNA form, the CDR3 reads TGTGCCAGCACCCCAGGAGGGACAGGGGGCTACGAGCAGTACTTC.